Below are 24 T cell receptor beta chains sequenced from a single sample in a study of immune evolution from preneoplasia to lung adenocarcinoma. Clones were sequenced by immunoSEQ multiplex PCR, and TCRdb holds only the in-frame ones, with some missing. The data hold about 5,500 clones, with 69% observed a single time. The sequencing sample was made of FFPE adjacent normal lung tissue. The receptors here all came from an older person with lung adenocarcinoma.

The rearrangement uses TRBV5-6 and TRBJ2-2, with D perhaps being TRBD1 or TRBD2 (5 bases each). The germline V gene has CDR1 SGHDT and CDR2 YYEEEE. Trimming removed 4 bases from V and 9 bases from J, with 16 bases in between. The CDR3 length is 14 residues. CDR3 in amino acids: CASSRDGVGRELFF. The CDR3 DNA reads as TGTGCCAGCAGCCGGGACGGAGTTGGGAGGGAGCTGTTTTTT.

This chain connects TRBV7-9 to TRBJ2-7; 8 bases agree with TRBD2. The trim removed 5 bases at V and 12 bases at J, leaving 12 bases unmatched. Germline V lookup: CDR1 SEHNR, CDR2 FQNEAQ (reference sequence). The CDR3 is 13 residues long. CDR3 DNA: TGTGCCAGCAGCCCAGCGGGGGCAAGGAAACGGTACTTC. Residues: CASSPAGARKRYF.

The chain links TRBV7-8 to TRBJ2-3; 11 nucleotides line up with TRBD2. V gave up 5 bases and J gave up 0 bases; unmatched junction bases: 16. This CDR3 region has 20 residues. Germline assignment: CDR1 SGHVS and CDR2 FQNEAQ. Here the CDR3 reads CASSLPTSGDRYLSTDTQYF. The CDR3 DNA follows: TGTGCCAGCAGCCTGCCGACTAGCGGGGACAGGTACCTTAGCACAGATACGCAGTATTTT. The entire variable domain, with the rest obtained from reference TRBV7-8 and TRBJ2-3, is as follows: GAGVSQSPRYKVAKRGQDVALRCDPISGHVSLFWYQQALGQGPEFLTYFQNEAQLDKSGLPSDRFFAERPEGSVSTLKIQRTQQEDSAVYLCASSLPTSGDRYLSTDTQYFGPGTRLTVL.

The chain carries TRBV6-4 and TRBJ1-1; D gene uncertain. Per the germline V gene, CDR1 is MRHNA and CDR2 is SNTAGT. Trimming removed 4 bases at V and 1 base at J, with 7 bases between. This CDR3 comprises 13 residues. The CDR3, as DNA: TGTGCCAGCAGTGCCATACCGAACACTGAAGCTTTCTTT. This translates into CASSAIPNTEAFF.

The chain is built from TRBV6-5 and TRBJ2-1, with D possibly being TRBD2 (5 bases). The CDR3 covers 12 residues. V shed 7 bases and J shed 5 bases, with 9 bases lying between them. Germline V CDR1 and CDR2: MNHEY, SVGAGI. The CDR3, as DNA: TGTGCCAGCACCTACGGGGACAATGAGCAGTTCTTC. This codes for CASTYGDNEQFF.

The V call is TRBV28, the J call TRBJ1-5; no clear D gene. V lost 2 bases, J lost 0 bases, and 11 bases lay in between. The germline gives CDR1 MDHEN, CDR2 SYDVKM. The CDR3 has 16 residues. For the CDR3, the DNA is TGTGCCAGCAGTTTAGTTGATTGGGATAGCAATCAGCCCCAGCATTTT. This sequence encodes CASSLVDWDSNQPQHF.

The rearrangement joins TRBV2 to TRBJ1-3; no clear D gene. The CDR3 sequence is 11 residues long. Trimming cost V 5 bases and J 8 bases, with 7 bases left between them. Germline CDR1 reads SNHLY; CDR2 reads FYNNEI. CDR3 nucleotide sequence: TGTGCCAGCAGTTTTTTGGACACCATATATTTT. Encoded protein: CASSFLDTIYF.

About this clone itself: This could be a read error, since a much larger clone is one nucleotide away. The chain carries TRBV6-5 and TRBJ1-1; D is uncertain. V lost 6 bases and J 1 base, leaving 12 bases between the germline ends. Germline assignment: CDR1 MNHEY and CDR2 SVGAGI. The CDR3 sequence is 14 residues long. CDR3 in DNA: TGTGCCAGCAGCCACCCGGAGGGGAACACTGAAGCTTTCTTT. This codes for CASSHPEGNTEAFF.

V is TRBV6-5 and J is TRBJ1-6; TRBD1 is a possible D gene (5 bases). The germline CDR1 and CDR2 sequences are MNHEY and SVGAGI. The CDR3 sequence is 15 residues long. Trimming left V 5 bases short and J 4 bases short, with 12 bases between. The CDR3 loop is CASSPRDAYNSPLHF. CDR3 bases: TGTGCCAGCAGTCCCCGGGACGCTTATAATTCACCCCTCCACTTT.

This chain joins TRBV6-6 and TRBJ1-5; possibly TRBD1 for D (6 bases). Germline loops: CDR1 MNHNY, CDR2 SVGAGI (reference sequence). The germline V and J ends were trimmed by 11 bases and 0 bases, with 14 bases remaining between them. There are 14 residues in the CDR3. The CDR3 DNA reads TGTGCCGCGGCAAGGGGGGATAGCAATCAGCCCCAGCATTTT. Translating it yields CAAARGDSNQPQHF.

The genes are TRBV7-6 and TRBJ2-5; D may correspond to TRBD1 or TRBD2 (5 bases each). Trimming cost V 4 bases and J 5 bases, with 11 bases left between them. In germline, CDR1 is SGHVS, CDR2 FNYEAQ. The CDR3 loop spans 13 amino acids. CDR3 sequence reads: CASSSWDRETQYF. CDR3 coding DNA: TGTGCCAGCAGCTCCTGGGACCGGGAGACCCAGTACTTC.

Regarding this clone: At one end, the junction sequence differs from germline, possibly due to a read error. J is TRBJ2-3 and V is TRBV7-7; the match to TRBD2 covers 8 bases. CDR1 and CDR2 (germline): SSHAT, FNYEAQ (reference sequence). The CDR3 loop spans 15 amino acids. The CDR3 reads CASSLAPSGRETQYF. CDR3 coding DNA: TGTGCTAGCAGCTTAGCTCCTAGCGGGCGGGAGACGCAGTATTTT.

The chain joins TRBV2 to TRBJ1-5; possible D gene TRBD1, 6 bases. The V gene lost 4 bases and the J gene lost 1 base, with 11 bases spanning the gap. Per germline, CDR1 SNHLY and CDR2 FYNNEI. The CDR3 has 15 amino acids. CDR3 sequence: CASSVQGQSNQPQHF. The CDR3 DNA follows: TGTGCCAGCAGTGTGCAGGGGCAAAGCAATCAGCCCCAGCATTTT.

The chain recombines TRBV4-3 with TRBJ1-5; D not resolved. Trimming removed 0 bases at V and 1 base at J, with 7 bases between. The CDR3 runs 15 residues. CDR1 is LGHNA and CDR2 is YSLEER in the germline V gene. CDR3 loop: CASSQDWSSNQPQHF. The CDR3 region has the DNA TGCGCCAGCAGCCAAGATTGGTCCAGCAATCAGCCCCAGCATTTT.

This clone was recorded once. V is TRBV11-3 and J is TRBJ2-7; D may be TRBD1 (6 bases). The CDR3 has 13 residues. The germline V gene encodes CDR1 SGHNT and CDR2 YENEEA. V lost 5 bases, J lost 7 bases, and 15 bases lay in between. The CDR3 DNA reads TGTGCCAGCAGCCTCCTACAGGGTGGTGAGCAGTACTTC. This translates into CASSLLQGGEQYF.

This chain connects TRBV4-1 to TRBJ2-4; D may match TRBD1 or TRBD2 (5 bases each). The germline CDR1 and CDR2 sequences are MGHRA and YSYEKL. With 5 bases removed from V and 0 bases from J, the gap between germline ends came to 17 bases. The CDR3 sequence is 17 residues long. CDR3 sequence reads: CASSSKGLALAKNIQYF. CDR3 nucleotide sequence: TGCGCCAGCAGCTCCAAGGGGCTAGCTTTAGCCAAAAACATTCAGTACTTC.

This clone showed up just a few times. The chain employs TRBV4-3 and TRBJ2-1; 9 nucleotides match TRBD2. CDR3 size: 17 residues. The V segment lost 0 bases and the J segment 15 bases; nucleotides outside the gene matches: 18. Germline values: CDR1 LGHNA, CDR2 YSLEER. CDR3 DNA sequence: TGCGCCAGCAGCCAAGAGGATAGCGGGGGCCCAAAAGGGGTTAGGTTCTTC. This sequence encodes CASSQEDSGGPKGVRFF.

This clone appeared a few times. The V call is TRBV18, the J call TRBJ2-7; TRBD1 aligns across 8 bases. V was pared by 2 bases and J by 4 bases, with 4 bases of the junction left unmatched. Germline assignment: CDR1 KGHSH and CDR2 LQKENI. The CDR3 runs to 14 residues. CDR3 DNA sequence: TGTGCCAGCTCACCAAGACAGGGGACTTACGAGCAGTACTTC. Translated, it gives CASSPRQGTYEQYF. Full variable domain (rest looked up from reference TRBV18 and TRBJ2-7): NAGVMQNPRHLVRRRGQEARLRCSPMKGHSHVYWYRQLPEEGLKFMVYLQKENIIDESGMPKERFSAEFPKEGPSILRIQQVVRGDSAAYFCASSPRQGTYEQYFGPGTRLTVT.

This clone is deemed medium-sized. The CDR3, as DNA: TGTGCCAGCAGCTTGGGACTAAATAATGGCTACACCTTC. Translation gives CASSLGLNNGYTF. The chain has TRBV7-9 and TRBJ1-2; a weak D match, TRBD1 (5 bases). CDR1 and CDR2 from the germline V gene are SEHNR and FQNEAQ (reference sequence). This CDR3 has 13 residues. V was trimmed by 3 bases and J by 6 bases, leaving 11 bases between them. The whole variable domain, filled in from reference TRBV7-9 and TRBJ1-2, reads DTGVSQNPRHKITKRGQNVTFRCDPISEHNRLYWYRQTLGQGPEFLTYFQNEAQLEKSRLLSDRFSAERPKGSFSTLEIQRTEQGDSAMYLCASSLGLNNGYTFGSGTRLTVV.

This clone was found once. The chain uses TRBV11-1 and TRBJ2-5; the D gene could be TRBD1 or TRBD2 (5 bases each). Germline CDR1 SGHAT, CDR2 FQDESV (reference sequence). The germline V and J ends were trimmed by 4 bases and 0 bases, with 18 bases remaining between them. CDR3 size: 17 residues. The CDR3 DNA reads TGTGCCAGCAGCTCCCCCCGGGACGGCATGTACCAAGAGACCCAGTACTTC. It yields the protein CASSSPRDGMYQETQYF.

The V gene is TRBV5-6, the J gene TRBJ1-2; D gene uncertain. Trimming cost V 5 bases and J 0 bases, with 23 bases left between them. Germline values: CDR1 SGHDT, CDR2 YYEEEE. The CDR3 is made up of 18 amino acids. The DNA of the CDR3 is TGTGCCAGCAGTAGGACGGTCGGCGATTTTCTTACTAACTATGGCTACACCTTC. Translating gives CASSRTVGDFLTNYGYTF.

The chain joins TRBV5-5 to TRBJ1-1; no clear D gene. Trimming pared 4 bases from V and 1 base from J, leaving 8 bases between. From germline, CDR1 is SGHKS and CDR2 YYEKEE (reference sequence). This CDR3 comprises 13 residues. The CDR3 DNA reads as TGTGCCAGCAGCATTACGGCGAACACTGAAGCTTTCTTT. Translated: CASSITANTEAFF.

This clone was seen more than once but under ten times. The chain joins TRBV27 to TRBJ2-7, with D possibly TRBD1 on 6 matching bases. Germline V CDR1 and CDR2: MNHEY, SMNVEV (reference sequence). V gave up 6 bases and J gave up 4 bases, with 10 bases separating them. The CDR3 runs 12 residues. Here the CDR3 DNA reads TGTGCCAGCAGACACCAGGGGTACGAGCAGTACTTC. This sequence encodes CASRHQGYEQYF.

The V and J genes are TRBV6-5 and TRBJ1-4; unclear D gene. The CDR3 is 15 amino acids. V lost 0 bases and J lost 8, with 13 bases in between. The V gene's germline CDR1 is MNHEY and CDR2 SVGAGI. This chain's CDR3 is CASSYSGGVAEKLFF. As DNA, the CDR3 is TGTGCCAGCAGTTACTCGGGCGGGGTGGCGGAAAAACTGTTTTTT.